The clone carrying this T cell receptor (beta chain) was recorded many times. Its antigen is currently unknown. This entry belongs to a study of T cells after yellow fever vaccination. The study's findings and limits: From the bulk population, abundant clonotypes could contaminate and appear within FACS-sorted repertoires. Booster sampling recovered most clones from primary vaccination (approximately 96% CD4, around 90% CD8). When the response was secondary, it was weaker but reached its peak faster, day 5 versus 15.

Germline loops: CDR1 DFQATT, CDR2 SNEGSKA (reference sequence). V lost 1 base, J lost 2 bases, and 4 bases lay in between. The CDR3 is 12 residues long. MiXCR was run by TCRdb on the 5' RACE reads, yielding one entry per CDR3 protein. The sample has over 110,000 distinct CDR3 sequences, approximately 7.7% seen once; the top ten hold approximately 0.78%. The sequence was obtained from a man in his thirties or forties who received the YFV17D yellow fever vaccine. V gene TRBV20-1 combines with J gene TRBJ2-3; D remains unclear. The source was CD4+ T cells sorted from PBMCs, collected 5 days after the yellow fever booster vaccination. The CDR3 sequence is CSARGPTDTQYF. CDR3 bases: TGCAGTGCTAGAGGCCCCACAGATACGCAGTATTTT.